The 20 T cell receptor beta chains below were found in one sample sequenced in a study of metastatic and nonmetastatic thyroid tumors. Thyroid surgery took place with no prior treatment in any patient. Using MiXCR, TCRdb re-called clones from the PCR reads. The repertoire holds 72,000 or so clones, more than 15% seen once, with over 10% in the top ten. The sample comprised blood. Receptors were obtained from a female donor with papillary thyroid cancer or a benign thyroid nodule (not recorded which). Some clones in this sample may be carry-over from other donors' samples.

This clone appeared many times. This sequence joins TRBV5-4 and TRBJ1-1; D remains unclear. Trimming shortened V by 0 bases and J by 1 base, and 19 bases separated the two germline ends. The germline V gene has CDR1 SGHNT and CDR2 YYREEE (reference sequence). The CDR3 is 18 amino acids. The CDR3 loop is CASSLGVSVKDANTEAFF. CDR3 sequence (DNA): TGTGCCAGCAGCTTGGGGGTGTCAGTAAAGGATGCGAACACTGAAGCTTTCTTT.

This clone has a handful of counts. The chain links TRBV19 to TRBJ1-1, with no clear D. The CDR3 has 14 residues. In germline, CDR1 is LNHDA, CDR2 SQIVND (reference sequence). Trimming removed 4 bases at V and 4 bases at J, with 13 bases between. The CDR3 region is CASSTSLTATEAFF. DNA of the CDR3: TGTGCCAGTAGTACCTCCTTAACGGCCACTGAAGCTTTCTTT.

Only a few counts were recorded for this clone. The DNA for the CDR3 is TGTGCTTCCTCCCCGGGCCAGGTAACCTACGAGCAGTACTTC. Translated: CASSPGQVTYEQYF. The rearrangement joins TRBV19 to TRBJ2-7; D is unclear. Germline CDR1 is LNHDA and CDR2 is SQIVND (reference sequence). CDR3 length equals 14 residues.

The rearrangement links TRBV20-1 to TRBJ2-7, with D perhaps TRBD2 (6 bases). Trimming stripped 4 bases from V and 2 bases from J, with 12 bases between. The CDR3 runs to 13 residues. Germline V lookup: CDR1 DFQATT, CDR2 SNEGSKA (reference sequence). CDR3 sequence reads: CSATGDLTYEQYF. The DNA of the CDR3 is TGCAGTGCTACGGGAGACTTAACCTACGAGCAGTACTTC.

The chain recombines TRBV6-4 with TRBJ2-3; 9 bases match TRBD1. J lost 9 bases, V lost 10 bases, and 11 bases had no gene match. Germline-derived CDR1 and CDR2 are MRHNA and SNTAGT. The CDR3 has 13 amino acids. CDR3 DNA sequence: TGTGCCACCGGGGACAGGGACGGGAGGACGCAGTATTTT. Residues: CATGDRDGRTQYF.

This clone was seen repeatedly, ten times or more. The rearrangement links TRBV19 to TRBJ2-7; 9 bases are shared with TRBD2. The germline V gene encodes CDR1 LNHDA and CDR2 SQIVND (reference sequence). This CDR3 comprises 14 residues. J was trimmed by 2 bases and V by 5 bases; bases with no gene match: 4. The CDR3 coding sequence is TGTGCCAGTAGTTGGTCTAGCGGGACCTACGAGCAGTACTTC. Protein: CASSWSSGTYEQYF.

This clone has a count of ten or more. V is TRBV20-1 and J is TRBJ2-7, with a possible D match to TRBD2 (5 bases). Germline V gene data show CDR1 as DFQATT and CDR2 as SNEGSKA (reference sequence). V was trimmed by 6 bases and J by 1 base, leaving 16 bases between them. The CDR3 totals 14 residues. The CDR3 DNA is TGCAGTGCCCTATCCCCCCTAGCATCCTACGAGCAGTACTTC. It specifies CSALSPLASYEQYF.

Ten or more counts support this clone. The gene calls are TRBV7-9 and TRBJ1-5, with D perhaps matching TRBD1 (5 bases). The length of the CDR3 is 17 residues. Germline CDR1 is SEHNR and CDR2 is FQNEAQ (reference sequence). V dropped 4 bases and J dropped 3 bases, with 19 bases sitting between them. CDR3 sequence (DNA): TGTGCCAGCAGCTCCACCCGGGGAGGGGCCCCCAATCAGCCCCAGCATTTT. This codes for CASSSTRGGAPNQPQHF. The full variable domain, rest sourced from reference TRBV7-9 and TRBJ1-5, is DTGVSQNPRHKITKRGQNVTFRCDPISEHNRLYWYRQTLGQGPEFLTYFQNEAQLEKSRLLSDRFSAERPKGSFSTLEIQRTEQGDSAMYLCASSSTRGGAPNQPQHFGDGTRLSIL.

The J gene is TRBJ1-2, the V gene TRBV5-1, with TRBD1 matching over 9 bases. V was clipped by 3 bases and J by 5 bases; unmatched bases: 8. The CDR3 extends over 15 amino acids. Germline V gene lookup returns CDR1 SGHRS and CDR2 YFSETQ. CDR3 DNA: TGCGCCAGCAGCTATACAGGGGGCGCGGCGTATGGCTACACCTTC. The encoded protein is CASSYTGGAAYGYTF.

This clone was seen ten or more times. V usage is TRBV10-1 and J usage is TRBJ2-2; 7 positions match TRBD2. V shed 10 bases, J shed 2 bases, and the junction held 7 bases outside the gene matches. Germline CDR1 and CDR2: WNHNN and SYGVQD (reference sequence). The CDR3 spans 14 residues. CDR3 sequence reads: CANLAAINTGELFF. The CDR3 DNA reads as TGCGCCAACCTAGCGGCTATCAACACCGGGGAGCTGTTTTTT.

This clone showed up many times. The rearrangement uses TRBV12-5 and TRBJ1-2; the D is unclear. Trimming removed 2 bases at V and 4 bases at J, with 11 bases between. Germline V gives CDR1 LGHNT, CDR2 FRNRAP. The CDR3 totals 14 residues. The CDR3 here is CASGLWESTYGYTF. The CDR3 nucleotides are TGTGCTAGTGGTTTGTGGGAGTCTACCTATGGCTACACCTTC.

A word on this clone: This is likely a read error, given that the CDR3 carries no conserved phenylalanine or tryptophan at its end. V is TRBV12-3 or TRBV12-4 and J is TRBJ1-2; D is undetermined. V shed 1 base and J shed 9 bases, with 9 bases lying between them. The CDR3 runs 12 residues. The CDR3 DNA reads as TGTGCCAGCAGTTTAGTAGAGAGTAGCTACACCTCC. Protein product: CASSLVESSYTS.

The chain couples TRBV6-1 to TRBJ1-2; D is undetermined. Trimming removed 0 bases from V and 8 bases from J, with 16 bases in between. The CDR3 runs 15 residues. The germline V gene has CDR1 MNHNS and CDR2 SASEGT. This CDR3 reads CASSEADRAAGGYTF. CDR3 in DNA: TGTGCCAGCAGTGAAGCAGATCGAGCCGCTGGGGGCTACACCTTC.

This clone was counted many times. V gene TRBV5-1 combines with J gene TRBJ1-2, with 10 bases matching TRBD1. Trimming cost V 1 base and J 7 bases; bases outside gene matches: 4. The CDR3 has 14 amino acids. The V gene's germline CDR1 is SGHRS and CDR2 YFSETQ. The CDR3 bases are TGCGCCAGCAGCTTGAGGGACAGGGGAGGTGGCTACACCTTC. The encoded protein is CASSLRDRGGGYTF.

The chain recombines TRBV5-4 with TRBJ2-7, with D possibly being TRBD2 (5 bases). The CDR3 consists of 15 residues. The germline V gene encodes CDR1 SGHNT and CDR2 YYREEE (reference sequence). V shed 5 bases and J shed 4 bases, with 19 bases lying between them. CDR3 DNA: TGTGCCAGCAGTTATACGTGGGAGAACGCGTACGAGCAGTACTTC. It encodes CASSYTWENAYEQYF.

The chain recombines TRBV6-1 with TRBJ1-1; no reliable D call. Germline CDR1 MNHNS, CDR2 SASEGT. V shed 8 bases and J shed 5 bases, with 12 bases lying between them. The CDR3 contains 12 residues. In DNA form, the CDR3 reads TGTGCCAGCGGTGGACGGGGAACTGAAGCTTTCTTT. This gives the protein CASGGRGTEAFF.

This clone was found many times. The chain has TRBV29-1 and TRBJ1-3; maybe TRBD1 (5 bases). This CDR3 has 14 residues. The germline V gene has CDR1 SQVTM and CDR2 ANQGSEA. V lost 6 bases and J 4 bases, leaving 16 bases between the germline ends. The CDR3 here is CSVLTPKGGNTIYF. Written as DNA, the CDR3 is TGCAGCGTCCTCACACCCAAGGGGGGAAACACCATATATTTT.

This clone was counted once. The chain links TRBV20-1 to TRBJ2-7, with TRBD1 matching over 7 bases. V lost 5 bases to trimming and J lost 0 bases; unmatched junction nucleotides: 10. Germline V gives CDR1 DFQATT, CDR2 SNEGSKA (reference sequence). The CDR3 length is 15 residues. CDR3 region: CSAGRTRQGSYEQYF. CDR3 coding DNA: TGCAGTGCTGGGCGAACCCGACAGGGCTCCTACGAGCAGTACTTC.

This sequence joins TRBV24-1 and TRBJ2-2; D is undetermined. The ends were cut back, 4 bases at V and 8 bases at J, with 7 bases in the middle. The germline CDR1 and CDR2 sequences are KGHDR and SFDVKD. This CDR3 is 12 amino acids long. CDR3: CATSERPGELFF. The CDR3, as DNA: TGTGCCACCAGTGAACGACCGGGGGAGCTGTTTTTT.

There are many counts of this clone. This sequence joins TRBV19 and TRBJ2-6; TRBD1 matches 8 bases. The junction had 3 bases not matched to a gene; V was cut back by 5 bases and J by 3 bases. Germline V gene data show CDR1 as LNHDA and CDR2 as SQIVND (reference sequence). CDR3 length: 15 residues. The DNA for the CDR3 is TGTGCCAGTAGTGGGGGACAGGTTGGGGCCAACGTCCTGACTTTC. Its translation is CASSGGQVGANVLTF.